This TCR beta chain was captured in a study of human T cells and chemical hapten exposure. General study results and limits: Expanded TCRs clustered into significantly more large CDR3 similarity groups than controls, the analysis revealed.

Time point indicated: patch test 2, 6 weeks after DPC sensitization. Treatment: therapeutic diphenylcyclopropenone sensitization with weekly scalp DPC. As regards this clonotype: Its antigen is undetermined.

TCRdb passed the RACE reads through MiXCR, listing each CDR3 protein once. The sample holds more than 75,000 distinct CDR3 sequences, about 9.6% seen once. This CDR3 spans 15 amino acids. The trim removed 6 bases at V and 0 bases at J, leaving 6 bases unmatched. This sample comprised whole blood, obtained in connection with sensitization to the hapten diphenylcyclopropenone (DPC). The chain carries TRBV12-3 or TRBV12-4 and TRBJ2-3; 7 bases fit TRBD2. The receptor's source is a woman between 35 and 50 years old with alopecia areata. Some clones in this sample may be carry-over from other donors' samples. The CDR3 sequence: CASSFLAASTDTQYF. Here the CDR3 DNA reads TGTGCCAGCAGCTTTCTAGCGGCTAGCACAGATACGCAGTATTTT.